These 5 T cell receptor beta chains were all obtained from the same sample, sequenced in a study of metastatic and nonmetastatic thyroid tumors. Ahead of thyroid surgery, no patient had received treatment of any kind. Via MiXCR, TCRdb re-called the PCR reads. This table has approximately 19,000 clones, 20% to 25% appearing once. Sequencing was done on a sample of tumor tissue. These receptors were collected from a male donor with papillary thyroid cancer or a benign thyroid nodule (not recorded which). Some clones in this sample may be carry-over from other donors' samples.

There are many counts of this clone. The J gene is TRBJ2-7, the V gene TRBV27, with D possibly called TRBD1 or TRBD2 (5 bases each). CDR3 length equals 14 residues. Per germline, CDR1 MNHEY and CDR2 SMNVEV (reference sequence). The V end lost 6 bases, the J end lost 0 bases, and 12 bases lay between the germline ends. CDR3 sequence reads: CASSLGVTSYEQYF. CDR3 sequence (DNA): TGTGCCAGCAGCCTGGGGGTCACCTCCTACGAGCAGTACTTC.

This CDR3 reads CASSLGQGNTEAFF. The CDR3 DNA reads TGTGCCAGCAGCTTAGGCCAGGGAAACACTGAAGCTTTCTTT. The gene calls are TRBV13 and TRBJ1-1; the D gene is possibly TRBD1 (5 bases). V shed 0 bases and J shed 2 bases, with 7 bases lying between them. CDR3 length: 14 residues. Germline-derived CDR1 and CDR2 are PRHDT and FYEKMQ (reference sequence).

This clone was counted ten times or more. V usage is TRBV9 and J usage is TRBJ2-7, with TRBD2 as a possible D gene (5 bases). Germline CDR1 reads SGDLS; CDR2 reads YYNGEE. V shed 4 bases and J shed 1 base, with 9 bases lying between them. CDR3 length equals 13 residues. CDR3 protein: CASSPTISYEQYF. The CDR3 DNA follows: TGTGCCAGCAGCCCGACTATTTCCTACGAGCAGTACTTC.

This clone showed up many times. The CDR3 protein is CASSLVAGFFNTEAFF. The CDR3, as DNA: TGTGCCAGCAGTTTGGTGGCAGGGTTTTTTAACACTGAAGCTTTCTTT. This chain connects TRBV28 to TRBJ1-1; tentative D call: TRBD1 (5 bases). This CDR3 has 16 residues. The germline V and J ends were trimmed by 3 bases and 2 bases, with 16 bases remaining between them. Germline CDR1 reads MDHEN; CDR2 reads SYDVKM.

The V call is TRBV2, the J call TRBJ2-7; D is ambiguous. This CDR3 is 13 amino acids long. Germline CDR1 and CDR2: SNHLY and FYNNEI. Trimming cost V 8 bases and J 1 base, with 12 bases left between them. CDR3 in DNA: TGTGCCAGCCAAATGTTGAGGTCCTACGAGCAGTACTTC. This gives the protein CASQMLRSYEQYF.